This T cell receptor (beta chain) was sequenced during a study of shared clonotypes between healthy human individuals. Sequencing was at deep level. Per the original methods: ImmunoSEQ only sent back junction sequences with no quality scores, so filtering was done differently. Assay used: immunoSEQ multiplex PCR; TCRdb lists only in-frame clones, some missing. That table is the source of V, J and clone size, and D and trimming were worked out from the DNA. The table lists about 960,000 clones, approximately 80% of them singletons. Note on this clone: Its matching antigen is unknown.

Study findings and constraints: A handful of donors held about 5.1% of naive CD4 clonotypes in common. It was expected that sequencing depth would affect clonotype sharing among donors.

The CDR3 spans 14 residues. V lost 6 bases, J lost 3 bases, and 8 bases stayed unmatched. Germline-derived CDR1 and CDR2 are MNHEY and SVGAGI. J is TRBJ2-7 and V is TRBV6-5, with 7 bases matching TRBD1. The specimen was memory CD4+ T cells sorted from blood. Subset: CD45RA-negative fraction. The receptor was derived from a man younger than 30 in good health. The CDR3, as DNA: TGTGCCAGCAGCGTACAGGGGTCCCACTACGAGCAGTACTTC. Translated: CASSVQGSHYEQYF.